This TCR beta chain is from a study of cytomegalovirus exposure and HLA in healthy donors (dated by TCRdb to about 2017). About the full investigation: According to an earlier analysis of 550 to 750 of the donors, about 180 million T cells yielded roughly 100 million unique TCR beta sequences and 276 Gb of sequence data. Donor age, sex, ethnicity and CMV serostatus were collected together with the repertoire data. The study used immunosequencing to profile the T cell repertoires of under 700 subjects and linked those repertoires to cytomegalovirus serostatus. Among the roughly 390 genotyped donors, around 81% belonged to the genetic ancestry cluster associated with self-reported Caucasian donors. HLA typing covered class I and class II loci at four-digit resolution. In an earlier analysis of several hundred of the donors, high-throughput TCR beta sequencing was used to judge whether each TCR beta V gene segment behaved as functional or pseudogenic. Along with the approximately 700-subject first cohort, a separate validation cohort of roughly 110 different subjects was used. Genome-wide SNP genotypes for about 55% of the roughly 670 donors were used in a later genetic analysis, which treated that subset as a discovery cohort. Typing coverage varied by locus: roughly 629-640 donors for A, B, C, DRB1 and DQB1; roughly 560 for DQA1; around 570 for DPA1; 450 to 480 for DPB1. Rather than using new phenotypic data, the later analysis identified candidate immune exposures from TCR beta sequences and from how often those sequences occurred across donors. All discovery cohort repertoires had been generated on a single sequencing platform. Four to six DR-DQ haplotypes were handled as single units for association and clustering, since linkage in the cohort was strong. To study patterns of TCR occurrence, a later analysis re-analyzed previously published TCR beta repertoires from 666 donors and added high-resolution HLA genotyping. The aim of the study was to test whether cataloging public T cell receptors could identify signatures of past pathogen exposure. To predict cytomegalovirus infection status, the study combined high-throughput TCR immunosequencing, statistical association of individual TCRs with disease status, and machine learning. Approximately 300 gigabases of sequencing data and tens of millions of unique TCR sequences made up an early release that covered 500 to 700 HLA-typed donors. Among a few hundred genotyped donors of the cohort, an average of 235,054 unique TCR beta nucleotide sequences were sequenced per donor, around a sixth of them non-productive.

Comment on this clone: Its antigen target is currently unknown. No qualities accompany the bases; no much larger clone lies one base away.

The study at large found these results: A total of 164 TCR beta chains were listed by the study as associated with cytomegalovirus. Most TCR sequences were observed very rarely across donors, whereas some public TCRs were present in many individuals. HLA typing was unavailable for some donors at each locus, so association tests used only the typed subset. An association between a missense DCLRE1C variant and V-gene and J-gene trimming of TCR beta chains was found in a later genetic analysis and replicated in an independent cohort. Because counts were too low, roughly 17 rarely observed V segments, including chromosome 9 orphons, were left out of the earlier analysis of about 620 of the donors. A later analysis found that TCR association rates varied across HLA loci, with DRB1 alleles showing the most associated TCRs and HLA-C alleles the fewest. Compared with equally common non-associated chains, HLA-associated TCR beta chains in a later analysis were more clonally expanded and had lower generation probabilities. Most CMV-associated TCR beta chains appeared to be HLA-restricted in a later analysis, and the HLA associations seemed to be driven largely by CMV exposure. Because the 87-base-pair reads could not distinguish some IMGT-functional V segments, including TRBV6-2 and TRBV6-3, those segments were excluded. It was suggested by the authors that the approach could potentially be generalized to other disease states and immunological phenotypes. A cluster of highly shared sequence variants was judged likely to be a technical artifact of the sequencing pipeline. The only immune exposure information available for the cohort was CMV serostatus. In vitro tests confirmed that a few of the cytomegalovirus-associated TCR beta chains recognize cytomegalovirus antigens. A later genetic analysis reported fewer N-insertions in productive TCRs among donors in an Asian-associated ancestry cluster than the 666-donor mean. At a false discovery rate of 0.05, a later analysis linked 16,000 or so TCR beta sequences to specific HLA alleles. The classifier was reported to diagnose cytomegalovirus status with high specificity and sensitivity in both the original cohort and the validation cohort. Linkage disequilibrium might explain the correlated functional status among segregating V segments, but an unknown experimental factor could not be excluded. A further reported finding was that TCR beta sequences accurately predicted the HLA-A and HLA-B alleles for most subjects in the first cohort. Broadly in line with IMGT annotations, most TCR beta V segments showed up in productive rearrangements about 90% or about 30% of the time in an earlier analysis of 450 to 750 of the donors. Presence/absence analyses assumed roughly uniform sequencing depth across donors, an assumption that may not hold. Strong co-occurrence of HLA alleles, especially DR and DQ, made assigning TCR associations to individual alleles difficult. This cohort had only TCR beta chains sequenced, and the lack of alpha or paired-chain data limited which features could be detected. According to a later analysis, parvovirus B19, influenza, CMV and Epstein-Barr virus appeared linked to several top co-occurrence clusters.

The CDR3 goes from the cysteine to the phenylalanine over 13 residues. Only the CDR3 DNA is retained, 39 bases long and in frame from the first base. Sequences SGHNT (CDR1) and YYREEE (CDR2) are obtained from the germline V gene (reference sequence). V is clipped by 4 bases and J by 2 bases, and the sequence between their germline boundaries is 9 bases long. In total, more than 500 healthy bone marrow donors made up the cohort. All cohort members were sampled while nominally healthy, although unrecorded immune exposures were likely present. The donor was CMV seronegative and belonged to the group of 352 seronegative cohort members. Each donor provided a peripheral blood sample, and peripheral blood mononuclear cells were used for TCR beta sequencing. Genomic DNA extraction from the blood cell samples was performed with the Qiagen DNeasy Blood Extraction Kit. Library method: the immunoSEQ multiplex PCR assay. A mixture of 60 forward primers for TCR Vbeta segments and 13 reverse primers for TCR Jbeta segments was used in the multiplex PCR. The CDR3 region of rearranged TCR beta genes was amplified from genomic DNA by a multiplex PCR assay. Amplified TCR beta libraries were sequenced as 87-base-pair reads on the Illumina HiSeq System. The original methods were these. In a later analysis, some 80 million unique TCR beta chains were counted across the approximately 620 repertoires, and approximately 11 million of these chains were shared by at least two donors. To remove PCR and sequencing errors, raw reads were error-corrected and collapsed into unique sequences using a nearest-neighbor algorithm that merged closely related sequences. CDR3 sequences were aligned to IMGT reference sequences to assign V, D and J gene segments. For a sequence to be retained, at least a six-nucleotide match to both a V gene segment and a J gene segment was required. A rearrangement was called productive if the CDR3 had no stop codons and remained in frame with V and J, and every other rearrangement was called non-productive. CDR3 was defined by IMGT convention, running from the second conserved V-encoded cysteine to the conserved J-encoded phenylalanine. The earlier analysis of some 600 of the donors excluded sequences that lacked an unambiguous match to a single V gene segment. An earlier analysis of some 610 of the donors called V segments functional above 56.7% productive rearrangements and segregating when the between-donor standard deviation exceeded 5%. A statistical classification framework was built for diagnosing cytomegalovirus status from the catalog of TCR beta chain sequences. In a later analysis, TCR nucleotide sequences were compared against IMGT/GENE-DB human TR gene sequences so that V and J genes could be assigned. The TCRdist pipeline was used in a later analysis to assign CDR3 sequences and most-parsimonious VDJ recombination scenarios. In a later analysis, every TCR beta chain was defined by the combination of its CDR3 amino acid sequence and its V-gene family, and reads without a unique V-gene family were dropped. As a way to deal with suspected cross-contamination and a sequencing artifact, a later analysis dropped 640 or so nucleotide sequences that were highly shared and had low generation probability. In a later analysis, a clonal expansion index for each public chain was calculated from normalized within-repertoire ranks of inferred template counts. A later analysis computed generation probabilities with a VDJ recombination model fitted to out-of-frame rearrangements, and checked the results against IGoR. In a later analysis, hypergeometric tests were used to score TCR-TCR, TCR-HLA and TCR-CMV co-occurrence, with a repertoire-size bias correction applied to TCR pairs. To estimate false discovery rates, a later analysis permuted the HLA or CMV assignments 20 times. In a later analysis, co-occurring TCRs were grouped using DBSCAN, and TCRdist sequence similarity was added for clustering within HLA-allele-positive subsets. Repertoires with fewer than 30,000 or more than 120,000 public chains, plus five repertoires with anomalous nucleotide sharing, were excluded from co-occurrence clustering. This is the immuneACCESS table as TCRdb keeps it, with only in-frame sequences that have V and J called. A part of the clones is gone; compared with another copy, unresolved V genes explain less than half, and the rest is unexplained. V, J and clone size are those of that table, while D and trimming were read from the DNA. The sample table contains approximately 110,000 clones; only one count was recorded for less than 80% of them. Jointly, the top ten make up under 1.5% of the sample.

The clonotype originates from a man aged 25 to 45 in good health and CMV-seronegative. Sequenced sample: PBMCs. The sequence joins TRBV5-4 to TRBJ2-5, with no reliable assignment of the D segment. The CDR3 in this case is CASSTPTQETQYF. The nucleotides read TGTGCCAGCAGCACCCCCACTCAAGAGACCCAGTACTTC.